This T cell receptor beta chain was obtained from a study of T cells after yellow fever vaccination. Study-wide results and caveats: Relatively few clonotypes were ones that appeared in both CD4 and CD8 compartments. A large majority of primary-vaccination clones showed up again after the booster (about 96% CD4, roughly 88% CD8). Sorted repertoires could include abundant contaminating clonotypes from bulk cells.

CDR3 size: 14 residues. V lost 5 bases and J lost 4, with 14 bases in between. Germline loops: CDR1 SGHTA, CDR2 FQGNSA. This clonotype has more than one count but fewer than ten. The antigen is not known. Conversion of TCR transcripts into cDNA relied on 5'RACE template switching, which added a universal primer site and UMIs. One entry per CDR3 protein results from TCRdb running MiXCR on the 5' RACE reads. The sample holds roughly 320,000 distinct CDR3 sequences, about 11% seen once. The source was CD4+ T cells sorted from PBMCs, collected 45 days after the yellow fever booster vaccination. The chain recombines TRBV7-2 with TRBJ1-2, with a possible D match to TRBD1 (6 bases). The clonotype was recovered from a man aged 18 to 30 who received the YFV17D yellow fever vaccine. CDR3 coding DNA: TGTGCCAGCAGCATCAACAGGGAAGGCTATGGCTACACCTTC. Its translation: CASSINREGYGYTF.